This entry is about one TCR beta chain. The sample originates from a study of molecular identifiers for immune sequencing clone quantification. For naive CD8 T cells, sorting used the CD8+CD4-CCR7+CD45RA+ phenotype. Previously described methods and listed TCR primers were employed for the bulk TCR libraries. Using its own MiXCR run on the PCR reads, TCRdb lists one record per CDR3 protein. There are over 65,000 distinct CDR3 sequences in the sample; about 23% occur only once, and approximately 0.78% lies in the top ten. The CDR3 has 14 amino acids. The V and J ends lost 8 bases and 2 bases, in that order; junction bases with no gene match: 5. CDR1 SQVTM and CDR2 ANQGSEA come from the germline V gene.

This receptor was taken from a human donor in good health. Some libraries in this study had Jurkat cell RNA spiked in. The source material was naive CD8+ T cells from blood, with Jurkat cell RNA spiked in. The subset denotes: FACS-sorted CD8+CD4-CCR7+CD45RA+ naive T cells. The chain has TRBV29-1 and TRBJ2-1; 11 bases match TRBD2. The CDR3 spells CSTRLAGTYNEQFF. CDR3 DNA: TGCAGCACTCGACTAGCGGGGACCTACAATGAGCAGTTCTTC.